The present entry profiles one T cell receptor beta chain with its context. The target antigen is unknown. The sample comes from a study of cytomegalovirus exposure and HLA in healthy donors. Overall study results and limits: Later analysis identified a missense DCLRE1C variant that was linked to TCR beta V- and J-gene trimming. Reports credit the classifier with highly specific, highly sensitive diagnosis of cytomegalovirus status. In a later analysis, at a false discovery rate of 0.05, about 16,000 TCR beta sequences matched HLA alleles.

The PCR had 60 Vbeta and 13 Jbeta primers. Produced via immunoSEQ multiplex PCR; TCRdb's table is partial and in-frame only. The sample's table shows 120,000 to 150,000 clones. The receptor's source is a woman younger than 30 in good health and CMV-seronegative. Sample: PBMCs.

Here the CDR3 reads CASSPIAGGSNEQFF. In DNA, the CDR3 is TGTGCCAGCAGTCCGATAGCGGGAGGATCCAATGAGCAGTTCTTC. The chain couples TRBV27 to TRBJ2-1; 10 bases are a match to TRBD2. CDR1 is MNHEY and CDR2 is SMNVEV in the germline V gene (reference sequence). CDR3 length: 15 residues. With V trimmed by 5 bases and J by 6 bases, 7 bases remained unmatched.